This T cell receptor (beta chain) was profiled in a study of cytomegalovirus exposure and HLA in healthy donors. About the research overall: Earlier, 100 million to 130 million unique TCR beta sequences were recovered from about 170 million T cells by an analysis. General study findings and limits: Through in vitro validation, a few CMV-associated chains were shown to be specific for CMV antigens. A later analysis linked 15,000 to 20,000 TCR beta sequences to HLA alleles at 0.05 false discovery rate.

PCR employed 60 Vbeta and 13 Jbeta primers. Here immunoSEQ multiplex PCR was the method, and the copy in TCRdb shows in-frame clones only, minus some. The repertoire includes about 130,000 clones, about four fifths of them detected once, and approximately 5% sits in the top ten. Trimming pared 6 bases from V and 6 bases from J, leaving 6 bases between. Germline V gene sequence: CDR1 MNHEY, CDR2 SVGAGI. CDR3 size: 12 residues. With respect to this clone: What it binds is unknown.

The sequence was collected from a young man in good health and CMV-seronegative. The rearrangement joins TRBV6-5 to TRBJ1-6, with D unclear. The sequenced material came from PBMCs. CDR3 nucleotide sequence: TGTGCCAGCAGGAGTGGTAATTCACCCCTCCACTTT. This sequence encodes CASRSGNSPLHF.